Listed below are T cell receptor beta chains from one sample, sequenced in a study of blood T cell repertoires in COVID-19. Sequencing was performed with immunoSEQ multiplex PCR; in TCRdb, only in-frame clones are kept and a portion is missing. The table has about 100,000 clones, roughly nine tenths seen once. Sequencing was carried out using peripheral blood. The source is a man in his fifties or sixties with active COVID-19. The CDR3 runs from the conserved cysteine through the conserved F or W. A D gene is named only where the DNA matches it firmly. Clone sizes are given selectively: once, few, many, or a class where the clone is expanded.

clone size	V gene	D gene	J gene	CDR3 DNA	CDR3 protein
-	TRBV19	-	TRBJ2-1	TGTGCCAGTACCCCGAGGAGGGTTTCTTACAATGAGCAGTTCTTC	CASTPRRVSYNEQFF
-	TRBV5-8	-	TRBJ2-2	TGTGCCAGCAGCTTGTCAGGGTTAACCGGGGAGCTGTTTTTT	CASSLSGLTGELFF
-	TRBV7-7	-	TRBJ1-5	TGTGCCACCCCCGCGCAGGTAGAACAGCCCCAGCATTTT	CATPAQVEQPQHF
-	TRBV2	-	TRBJ1-2	TGTGCCAGTAAGGGGCCCTATGGCTACACCTTC	CASKGPYGYTF
-	TRBV3-1/TRBV3-2	-	TRBJ2-2	TGTGCCAGCAGCCAACTCCGGGACTTTAAGTCCGGGGAGCTGTTTTTT	CASSQLRDFKSGELFF
-	TRBV3-1/TRBV3-2	TRBD2	TRBJ2-5	TGTGCCAGCAGCGGAGGCGGGAGAATCTTGGAGACCCAGTACTTC	CASSGGGRILETQYF
-	TRBV4-1	-	TRBJ2-1	TGCGCCAGCAGCCAAGATAAAGGGGCAGGGAGGTCCAACAATGAGCAGTTCTTC	CASSQDKGAGRSNNEQFF
-	TRBV9	TRBD2	TRBJ2-7	TGTGCCAGCAGCGCTGAACCGGGACTAGCGGGGTCCGCCTACGAGCAGTACTTC	CASSAEPGLAGSAYEQYF
-	TRBV19	TRBD1	TRBJ1-6	TGTGCCAGTAGTATGGAAACCGGGACAGTTTATAATTCACCCCTCCACTTT	CASSMETGTVYNSPLHF
-	TRBV7-9	-	TRBJ1-1	TGTGCCAGCAGCTTAGGAACGACAGGTCCCCCGGGGGAAGCTTTCTTT	CASSLGTTGPPGEAFF
-	TRBV19	-	TRBJ1-4	TGTGCCAGTAGTATCCCGGGGAATCGGGAAAAACTGTTTTTT	CASSIPGNREKLFF
-	TRBV18	-	TRBJ2-1	TGTGCCAGCTCACCACCATGGGAGAATGAGCAGTTCTTC	CASSPPWENEQFF
-	TRBV19	-	TRBJ1-4	TGTGCCAGTAGTATAACGGAGACGGCGTTTGAAAAACTGTTTTTT	CASSITETAFEKLFF
once	TRBV11-2	-	TRBJ1-1	TGTGCCAGCACCCGACACCTTCGGAACACTGAAGCTTTCTTT	CASTRHLRNTEAFF
-	TRBV28	-	TRBJ2-6	TGTGCCAGCACCCCCTCAGGCTTCTCTGGGGCCAACGTCCTGACTTTC	CASTPSGFSGANVLTF
-	TRBV7-8	-	TRBJ1-2	TGTGCCAGCAGCTTAGACAGTAGAGCTAACTATGGCTACACCTTC	CASSLDSRANYGYTF
-	TRBV7-6	TRBD2	TRBJ2-1	TGTGCCAGCAGCTTAGGGTTGGGTAGCGGGGGGGCCGCGGGCAATGAGCAGTTCTTC	CASSLGLGSGGAAGNEQFF
-	TRBV4-1	TRBD2	TRBJ2-1	TGCGCCAGCAGCCAAGAGCGGGGGGTGAATGAGCAGTTCTTC	CASSQERGVNEQFF
-	TRBV27	-	TRBJ2-1	TGTGCCAGCAGTTTATCGGGGGGCAATGAGCAGTTCTTC	CASSLSGGNEQFF
-	TRBV6-6	TRBD1	TRBJ1-5	TGTGCCAGCAGTTCAGGGGGCCCTCAGCCCCAGCATTTT	CASSSGGPQPQHF
-	TRBV18	-	TRBJ2-2	TGTGCCAGCTCACCACAGGGAGACCCGGGGGAGCTGTTTTTT	CASSPQGDPGELFF
-	TRBV27	-	TRBJ2-5	TGTGCCAGCAGAACGACAGGACAAGAGACCCAGTACTTC	CASRTTGQETQYF
-	TRBV11-3	TRBD2	TRBJ2-5	TGTGCCAGCAGCTTAGTTCTTAGCGGGAGACTAGAGACCCAGTACTTC	CASSLVLSGRLETQYF